What follows are 12 T cell receptor beta chains derived from one specimen sequenced in a study of blood T cell repertoires in COVID-19 (dated by TCRdb to 2020 to 2022). Preparation of the library involved the immunoSEQ multiplex PCR assay. Sourced from immuneACCESS, this table was stored by TCRdb with only in-frame sequences that have V and J called. A share of the clones is absent; for the studies checked, an unresolved V gene accounts for under half, and the remainder has no known explanation. The sample table contains 150,000 to 200,000 clones; only one count was recorded for 80% to 90% of them. The ten largest clones represent roughly an eighth of the sample. The sample comprised peripheral blood. These TCRs come from a woman in her 70s with COVID-19, enrolled during active disease.

This chain links TRBV19 with TRBJ2-1; 10 nucleotides line up with TRBD2. The CDR3 has 15 residues. V was pared by 7 bases and J by 7 bases, with 10 bases of the junction left unmatched. Per the germline V gene, CDR1 is LNHDA and CDR2 is SQIVND (reference sequence). The CDR3 loop reads CASNHIAGGRNEQFF. CDR3 nucleotides: TGTGCCAGTAACCACATAGCGGGAGGTAGGAATGAGCAGTTCTTC.

CDR3 residues: CASRGGLLINEQFF. Written as DNA, the CDR3 is TGTGCCAGCAGGGGGGGACTGCTGATTAATGAGCAGTTCTTC. The genes are TRBV21-1 and TRBJ2-1; TRBD2, as called in the table, went unchecked against the DNA. TRBV21-1 is labeled a pseudogene. There are 14 residues in the CDR3.

This chain joins TRBV28 and TRBJ1-6, with D tentatively TRBD1 (5 bases). With 1 base removed from V and 7 bases from J, the gap between germline ends came to 20 bases. The CDR3 covers 18 residues. From germline, CDR1 is MDHEN and CDR2 SYDVKM. The DNA of the CDR3 is TGTGCCAGCAGTTTATTGTGGGGGTTATCTGGGGGGAATTCACCCCTCCACTTT. It codes for CASSLLWGLSGGNSPLHF.

The chain carries TRBV11-1 and TRBJ2-2; TRBD2 matches at 7 bases. CDR1 is SGHAT, CDR2 FQDESV, per germline (reference sequence). The CDR3 loop spans 14 amino acids. The J segment lost 7 bases and the V segment lost 5 bases, leaving 7 bases of the junction unmatched. The CDR3 sequence is CASSGGSAGGELFF. CDR3 nucleotides: TGTGCCAGCAGCGGCGGGAGTGCGGGCGGGGAGCTGTTTTTT.

The V gene is TRBV7-2, the J gene TRBJ2-7, with D tentatively TRBD1 (6 bases). This CDR3 has 12 amino acids. V was trimmed by 5 bases and J by 3 bases, leaving 8 bases between them. Germline CDR1 SGHTA, CDR2 FQGNSA. The CDR3 sequence: CASSLQGYEQYF. The DNA of the CDR3 is TGTGCCAGCAGCCTACAGGGCTACGAGCAGTACTTC.

Only one count was recorded for this clone. J is TRBJ2-7 and V is TRBV3-1 (or the pseudogene TRBV3-2), with D uncertain. CDR1 LGHDT and CDR2 YNNKEL come from the germline V gene (reference sequence). V dropped 5 bases and J dropped 1 base, with 15 bases sitting between them. The CDR3 consists of 15 residues. CDR3 DNA: TGTGCCAGCAGCAGCCTTGGGCCACGGTCCTACGAGCAGTACTTC. Its translation: CASSSLGPRSYEQYF.

The genes are TRBV7-3 and TRBJ2-3; 7 bases are a match to TRBD1. Germline V gene lookup returns CDR1 SGHTA and CDR2 FQGTGA. This CDR3 has 15 residues. J gave up 6 bases and V 3 bases, and 9 bases lay outside the gene matches. Written as DNA, the CDR3 is TGTGCCAGCAGCTTTAGAGGACAGGCTATGGATACGCAGTATTTT. Translated, it gives CASSFRGQAMDTQYF.

The V and J genes are TRBV5-1 and TRBJ2-7, with D perhaps matching TRBD1 (6 bases). V lost 0 bases and J 2 bases, leaving 12 bases between the germline ends. This CDR3 is built from 15 residues. Germline V lookup: CDR1 SGHRS, CDR2 YFSETQ. CDR3: CASSLEVQGPYEQYF. For the CDR3, the DNA is TGCGCCAGCAGCTTGGAGGTTCAGGGGCCCTACGAGCAGTACTTC.

The V call is TRBV20-1, the J call TRBJ2-1, with TRBD1 identical over 7 bases. This CDR3 has 15 residues. CDR1 is DFQATT, CDR2 SNEGSKA, per germline (reference sequence). Losses at the gene ends were 3 bases for V and 4 bases for J; bases not matched to a gene: 9. The CDR3: CSASPVEGAYNEQFF. The CDR3 nucleotides read TGCAGTGCTAGTCCCGTAGAGGGGGCATACAATGAGCAGTTCTTC.

This clone was seen only a few times. The same CDR3 is also encoded by other DNA sequences in this sample. The rearrangement uses TRBV7-9 and TRBJ1-2; unclear D gene. The CDR3 sequence is 13 residues long. The V gene lost 2 bases and the J gene lost 2 bases, with 6 bases spanning the gap. Germline CDR1 reads SEHNR; CDR2 reads FQNEAQ (reference sequence). CDR3 protein: CASSLPGNYGYTF. CDR3 sequence (DNA): TGTGCCAGCAGCTTACCGGGGAACTATGGCTACACCTTC.

V gene TRBV28 combines with J gene TRBJ2-2; perhaps TRBD2 as D (5 bases). Germline CDR1 and CDR2: MDHEN and SYDVKM. The CDR3 has 16 residues. Deletions cut 1 base from V and 0 bases from J, with 9 bases between. The CDR3 nucleotides read TGTGCCAGCAGTTTATTTCGGGGATCGAACACCGGGGAGCTGTTTTTT. Amino acids: CASSLFRGSNTGELFF. The variable domain in full, with the rest retrieved from reference TRBV28 and TRBJ2-2, is DVKVTQSSRYLVKRTGEKVFLECVQDMDHENMFWYRQDPGLGLRLIYFSYDVKMKEKGDIPEGYSVSREKKERFSLILESASTNQTSMYLCASSLFRGSNTGELFFGEGSRLTVL.

This clone showed up just once. This chain links TRBV28 with TRBJ2-3; the D is unclear. The V and J ends lost 3 bases and 0 bases respectively, with 7 bases between them. The CDR3 is 14 amino acids. The V gene's germline CDR1 is MDHEN and CDR2 SYDVKM. CDR3 sequence: CASSLGLSTDTQYF. CDR3 DNA sequence: TGTGCCAGCAGTTTGGGCTTAAGCACAGATACGCAGTATTTT.